The present TCR beta chain was sequenced within a study of OX40 agonist ivuxolimab in advanced cancers. Study results and limitations: CD8+ T cells showed, on average, more clonal expansion than CD4+ cells.

Between the trimmed V and J ends, which lost 0 bases and 1 base, there was a span of 7 bases. This CDR3 contains 14 residues. Germline CDR1 and CDR2: SGHRS and YFSETQ. Sequencing was performed with immunoSEQ multiplex PCR; in TCRdb, only in-frame clones are kept and a portion is missing. This table has some 78,000 clones, around nine tenths appearing once. Remarks on this clone: What it binds is not known.

This clonotype was sampled from an adult with an advanced solid tumor such as melanoma, head and neck, liver or kidney cancer. The sample here was CD4+ or CD8+ T cells sorted from blood, taken in a trial of the OX40 agonist ivuxolimab. The chain carries TRBV5-1 and TRBJ1-1, with D hard to call. CDR3 nucleotides: TGCGCCAGCAGCTTGGGCGTGGGGAACACTGAAGCTTTCTTT. Translation gives CASSLGVGNTEAFF.